This T cell receptor (beta chain) emerged from a study of CD8 T cells in ankylosing spondylitis (dated by TCRdb to about 2017). Turning to the overall study: The study set out to find disease-linked TCR variants by profiling T cell receptor beta repertoires in ankylosing spondylitis patients and healthy donors. Peripheral blood was sampled, and synovial fluid was also collected from ankylosing spondylitis patients. The full study cohort was made up of 20 to 25 ankylosing spondylitis patients and fewer than 120 healthy donors. Overall study results and their limits: Some motif variants were previously reported in synovial fluid and blood of reactive arthritis patients, suggesting common disease-initiation mechanisms. A TCR beta motif of eight highly homologous amino acid variants appeared characteristic of blood from ankylosing spondylitis patients. Significant enrichment of the disease-linked clones was reported in matched synovial fluid samples from ankylosing spondylitis patients. The disease-linked clones showed a CD8+ phenotype and occurred at relatively low frequencies in peripheral blood.

This clonotype was detected a few times. The antigen it binds to is not known. Base qualities are missing; no much larger clone stands one base away. For sequencing, an Illumina HiSeq 2500 was employed. Quantitative 5'-RACE with molecular barcodes was the method used to prepare the TCR beta libraries. The original pipeline was this. A new computational method based on a probabilistic model of VDJ rearrangement was used to identify disease-linked TCR variants. The public reads were quality trimmed at Q25 with fastp and then assembled into clones with MiXCR by TCRdb, keeping productive beta chains. Identical CDR3 proteins give one entry, which carries the most common genes and DNA. TCRdb, not the authors, supplied the V and J calls. The sample contains fewer than 250,000 distinct CDR3 sequences, roughly 25% of them found a single time. About 6.2% of the sample rests with the top ten. Taken from the germline V gene (reference sequence), the CDR1 and CDR2 loops are DFQATT and SNEGSKA. Spanning cysteine to phenylalanine, the CDR3 consists of 14 amino acids. Only the CDR3 region is kept as DNA, spanning 42 bases read in frame from base 1. V lost 5 bases and J lost 6 bases; the stretch between them is 20 bases long.

The clonotype originates from a male donor with ankylosing spondylitis or in good health (not recorded which). Sequenced: blood, either unsorted or a sorted T cell fraction (not recorded which). The sequence links TRBV20-1 to TRBJ2-7; the D gene is perhaps TRBD2, on 5 matching bases. The DNA reads TGCAGTGCTGTTGAGGGATCGACGTCAGGCGAGCAGTACTTC. Its translation reads: CSAVEGSTSGEQYF.